The 11 T cell receptor beta chains given below trace back to one sample, sequenced in a study of T cell responses to AZD1222 COVID-19 vaccine. Profiling relied on immunoSEQ multiplex PCR, and the TCRdb table lists in-frame clones only, not all of them. The table shows about 200,000 clones, with approximately 90% occurring only once. The source material was peripheral blood, sampled 28 days after the second AZD1222 dose. All receptors come from an adult who received the AZD1222 COVID-19 vaccine.

CDR3: CASSYGSGTDSYEQYF. The DNA for the CDR3 is TGTGCCAGCAGTTACGGGTCCGGGACAGATTCCTACGAGCAGTACTTC. J is TRBJ2-7 and V is TRBV6-5; 7 bases are a match to TRBD1. Unmatched junction bases numbered 8, after V lost 2 bases and J lost 1 base. CDR3 length equals 16 residues. Germline lookup yields CDR1 MNHEY and CDR2 SVGAGI.

The genes are TRBV4-2 and TRBJ1-5; the D gene is possibly TRBD1 (5 bases). This CDR3 region has 18 residues. Germline CDR1 LGHNA, CDR2 YNFKEQ. V was cut by 1 base and J by 1 base, with 17 bases left in between. This chain's CDR3 is CASSQVRQGFASNQPQHF. For the CDR3, the DNA is TGTGCCAGCAGCCAAGTAAGGCAGGGATTCGCGAGCAATCAGCCCCAGCATTTT.

This chain connects TRBV4-2 to TRBJ2-7; 10 bases are a match to TRBD2. Germline trimming cut 0 bases from V and 4 bases from J; bases unmatched to any gene: 6. CDR3 length equals 16 residues. Germline CDR1 reads LGHNA; CDR2 reads YNFKEQ. The CDR3 coding sequence is TGTGCCAGCAGCCAAGATTTGGCTAGCGGGAGTTACGAGCAGTACTTC. Its translation: CASSQDLASGSYEQYF.

The chain has TRBV19 and TRBJ2-3; no clear D gene. Per germline, CDR1 LNHDA and CDR2 SQIVND (reference sequence). This CDR3 contains 12 residues. V lost 6 bases and J 2 bases, leaving 6 bases between the germline ends. CDR3 bases: TGTGCCAGTAGAGGTCCCACAGATACGCAGTATTTT. Encoded protein: CASRGPTDTQYF.

The table lists this clone with a count of one. The chain has TRBV21-1 and TRBJ2-3; the D call in the table, TRBD1, was not verified against the DNA. TRBV21-1 is a listed pseudogene. The CDR3 has 20 amino acids. The CDR3 sequence is CASSKGASVRPPGSTDTQYF. CDR3 nucleotide sequence: TGTGCCAGCAGCAAAGGTGCGTCCGTCCGTCCCCCAGGGAGCACAGATACGCAGTATTTT.

This clone has more than one count but fewer than ten. The chain uses TRBV19 and TRBJ1-5; D uncertain. Deletions cut 5 bases from V and 2 bases from J, with 13 bases between. CDR1 and CDR2 (germline): LNHDA, SQIVND (reference sequence). CDR3 length: 15 amino acids. The CDR3 sequence is CASSSELARNQPQHF. CDR3 nucleotide sequence: TGTGCCAGTAGTTCCGAGCTGGCCCGCAATCAGCCCCAGCATTTT.

This chain links TRBV15 with TRBJ1-2; tentative D call: TRBD1 (6 bases). V shed 5 bases and J shed 11 bases, with 18 bases lying between them. Germline V gives CDR1 LNHNV, CDR2 YYDKDF (reference sequence). The CDR3 spans 13 residues. CDR3 nucleotides: TGTGCCACCAGCGAGACAGGCTCCACTCCGTACACCTTC. Translation gives CATSETGSTPYTF.

Remarks on this clone: The same CDR3 arises from other DNA sequences in this sample as well. The V and J genes are TRBV18 and TRBJ1-2, with TRBD1 matching 7 bases. The CDR3 contains 13 residues. With V trimmed by 4 bases and J by 4 bases, 3 bases remained unmatched. CDR1 is KGHSH, CDR2 LQKENI, per germline. CDR3 loop: CASSQGAGYGYTF. The DNA of the CDR3 is TGTGCCAGCTCACAGGGGGCTGGCTATGGCTACACCTTC.

V usage is TRBV6-5 and J usage is TRBJ2-5; tentatively, D is TRBD1 or TRBD2 (5 bases each). V gave up 4 bases and J gave up 2 bases, with 8 bases separating them. This CDR3 is built from 13 residues. Germline V gene lookup returns CDR1 MNHEY and CDR2 SVGAGI. The chain's CDR3 is CASSFGGQETQYF. CDR3 coding DNA: TGTGCCAGCAGTTTTGGGGGACAAGAGACCCAGTACTTC.

V and J are TRBV27 and TRBJ2-5; D is perhaps TRBD1 or TRBD2 (5 bases each). With 5 bases removed from V and 8 bases from J, the gap between germline ends came to 18 bases. Germline V gene sequence: CDR1 MNHEY, CDR2 SMNVEV (reference sequence). This CDR3 is 14 amino acids long. The CDR3 nucleotides are TGTGCCAGCAGTCACGGGACGCCGGGTGAAACCCAGTACTTC. This gives the protein CASSHGTPGETQYF.

This chain connects TRBV24-1 to TRBJ2-3; the D gene is possibly TRBD2 (6 bases). Looked up from germline, CDR1 is KGHDR and CDR2 is SFDVKD. Deletions cut 3 bases from V and 6 bases from J, with 15 bases between. CDR3 length: 15 residues. This CDR3 is CATSDTGTPGDTQYF. DNA for the CDR3: TGTGCCACCAGTGATACCGGGACTCCAGGTGATACGCAGTATTTT.